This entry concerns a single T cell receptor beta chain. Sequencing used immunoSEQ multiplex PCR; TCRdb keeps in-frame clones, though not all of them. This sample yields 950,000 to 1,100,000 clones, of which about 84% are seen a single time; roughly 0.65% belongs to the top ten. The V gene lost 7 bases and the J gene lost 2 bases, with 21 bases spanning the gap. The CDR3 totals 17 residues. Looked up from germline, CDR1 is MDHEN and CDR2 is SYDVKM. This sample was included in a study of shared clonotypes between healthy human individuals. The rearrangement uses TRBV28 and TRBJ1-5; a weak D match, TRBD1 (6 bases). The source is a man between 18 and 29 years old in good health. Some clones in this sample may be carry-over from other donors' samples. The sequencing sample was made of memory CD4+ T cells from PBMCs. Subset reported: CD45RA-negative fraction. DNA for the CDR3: TGTGCCAGCACCCCCCCCCTGACAGGAACAGGCAATCAGCCCCAGCATTTT. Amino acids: CASTPPLTGTGNQPQHF.